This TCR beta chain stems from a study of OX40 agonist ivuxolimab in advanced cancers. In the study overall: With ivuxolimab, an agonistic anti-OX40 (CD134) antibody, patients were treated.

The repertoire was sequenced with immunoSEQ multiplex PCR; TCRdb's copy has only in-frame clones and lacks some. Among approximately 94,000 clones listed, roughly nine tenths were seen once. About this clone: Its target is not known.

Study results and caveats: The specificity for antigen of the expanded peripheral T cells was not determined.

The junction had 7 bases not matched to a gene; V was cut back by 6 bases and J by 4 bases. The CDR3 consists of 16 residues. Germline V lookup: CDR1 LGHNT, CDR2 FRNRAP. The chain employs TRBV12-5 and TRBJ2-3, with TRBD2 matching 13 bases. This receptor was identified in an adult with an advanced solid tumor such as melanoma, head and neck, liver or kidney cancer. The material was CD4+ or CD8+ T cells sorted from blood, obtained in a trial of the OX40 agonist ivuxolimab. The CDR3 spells CASGRRTSGGADTQYF. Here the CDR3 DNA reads TGTGCTAGTGGGCGACGGACTAGCGGGGGAGCAGATACGCAGTATTTT.